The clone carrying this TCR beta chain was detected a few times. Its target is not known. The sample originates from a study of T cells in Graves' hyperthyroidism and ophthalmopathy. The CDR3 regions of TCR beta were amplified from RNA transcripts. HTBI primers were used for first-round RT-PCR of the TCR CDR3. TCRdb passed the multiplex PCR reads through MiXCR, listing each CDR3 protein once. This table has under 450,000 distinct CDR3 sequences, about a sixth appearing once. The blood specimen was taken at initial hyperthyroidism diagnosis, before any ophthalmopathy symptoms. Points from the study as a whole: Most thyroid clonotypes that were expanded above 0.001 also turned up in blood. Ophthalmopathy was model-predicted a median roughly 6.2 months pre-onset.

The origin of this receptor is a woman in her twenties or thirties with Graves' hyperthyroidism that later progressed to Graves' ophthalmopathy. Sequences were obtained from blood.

CDR3 loop: CSARTASGGRTDTQYF. CDR3 nucleotides: TGCAGTGCCCGAACCGCTAGCGGGGGTCGGACAGATACGCAGTATTTT. The rearrangement uses TRBV20-1 and TRBJ2-3; 10 bases fit TRBD2. Germline trimming cut 6 bases from V and 3 bases from J; bases unmatched to any gene: 12. The CDR3 contains 16 residues. CDR1 is DFQATT, CDR2 SNEGSKA, per germline (reference sequence).